This T cell receptor beta chain was profiled in a study of blood T cells in healthy people across ages. Study-wide findings and caveats: Older individuals had lower TCR beta diversity per million T cells (the decline was roughly linear).

There are 15 residues in the CDR3. V was pared by 3 bases and J by 4 bases, with 15 bases between. CDR1 is MGHDK and CDR2 is SYGVNS in the germline V gene. The people who gave samples were healthy Caucasians from Russia, aged about 6 to 100. Points on this clonotype: Its specificity is unknown.

PCR was performed a second time for roughly 7 to 12 cycles using a sample-barcoded 5' primer and a J-beta primer mix. TCRdb analysed the 5' RACE reads with MiXCR anew, one entry per CDR3 protein. The table includes about 680,000 distinct CDR3 sequences, roughly 50% detected once. The source material was blood. This sequence was found in a woman aged 55-75 years in good health. The V and J genes are TRBV25-1 and TRBJ1-2; D is unclear. CDR3 nucleotides: TGTGCCAGCAGTGACCCGACCTCGATGTTCTATGGCTACACCTTC. It is translated as CASSDPTSMFYGYTF.